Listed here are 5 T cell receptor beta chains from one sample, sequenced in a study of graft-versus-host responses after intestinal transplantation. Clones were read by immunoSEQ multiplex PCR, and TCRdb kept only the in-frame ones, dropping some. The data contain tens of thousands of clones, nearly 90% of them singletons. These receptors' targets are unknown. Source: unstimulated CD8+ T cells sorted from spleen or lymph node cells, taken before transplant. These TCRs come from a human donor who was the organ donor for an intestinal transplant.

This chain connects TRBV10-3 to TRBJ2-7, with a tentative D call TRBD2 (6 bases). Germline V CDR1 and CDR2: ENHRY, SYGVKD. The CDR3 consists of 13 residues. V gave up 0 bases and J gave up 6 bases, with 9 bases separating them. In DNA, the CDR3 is TGTGCCATCAGTGAGTCTGGCGGGGTCGAGCAGTACGTC. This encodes CAISESGGVEQYV.

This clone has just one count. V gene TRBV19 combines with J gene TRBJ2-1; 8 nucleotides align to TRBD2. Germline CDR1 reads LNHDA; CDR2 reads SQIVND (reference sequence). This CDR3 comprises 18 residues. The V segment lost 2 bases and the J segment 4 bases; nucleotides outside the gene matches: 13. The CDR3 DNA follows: TGTGCCAGTAGTATATCGGGCGCTGGGACTAGGCATTACAATGAGCAGTTCTTC. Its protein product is CASSISGAGTRHYNEQFF.

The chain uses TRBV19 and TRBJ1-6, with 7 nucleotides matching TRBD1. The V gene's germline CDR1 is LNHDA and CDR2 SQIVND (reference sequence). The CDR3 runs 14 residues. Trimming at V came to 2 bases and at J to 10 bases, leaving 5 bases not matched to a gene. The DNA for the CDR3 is TGTGCCAGTAGTATAACAGGGGTGCGGTCACCCCTCCACTTT. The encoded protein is CASSITGVRSPLHF.

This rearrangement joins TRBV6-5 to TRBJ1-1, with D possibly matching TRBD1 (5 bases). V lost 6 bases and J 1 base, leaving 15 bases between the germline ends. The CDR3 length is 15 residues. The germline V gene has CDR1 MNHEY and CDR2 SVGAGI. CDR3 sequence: CASSHVSGENTEAFF. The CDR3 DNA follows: TGTGCCAGCAGCCACGTCTCGGGGGAGAACACTGAAGCTTTCTTT.

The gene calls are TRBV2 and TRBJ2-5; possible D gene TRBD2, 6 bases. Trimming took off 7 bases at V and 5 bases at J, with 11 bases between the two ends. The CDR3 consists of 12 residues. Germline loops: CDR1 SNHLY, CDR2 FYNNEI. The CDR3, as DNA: TGTGCCAGCATTGGGGGGTTGGAGACCCAGTACTTC. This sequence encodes CASIGGLETQYF.